These 5 T cell receptor beta chains share one sample of origin, sequenced in a study of human T cells and chemical hapten exposure (dated by TCRdb to about 2021). The library relied on 5' RACE. For sequencing, an Illumina MiSeq was employed. TCRdb handled the public reads itself, with Q25 trimming in fastp and clone calling in MiXCR, and kept productive beta chains. Each entry is one CDR3 protein sequence, shown with its most common DNA and genes. This sample gives 75,000 or so distinct CDR3 sequences in total; less than 20% of them show up just once. The ten largest clones capture under 7.5% of the sample. Total RNA was isolated from unfractionated whole blood collected in Tempus Blood RNA tubes. These receptors all stem from a female donor in good health.

This clonotype was detected a few times. This chain joins TRBV7-2 and TRBJ2-7, with TRBD2 matching over 8 bases. The CDR3 loop spans 15 amino acids. Germline loops: CDR1 SGHTA, CDR2 FQGNSA. V lost 0 bases, J lost 5 bases, and 6 bases stayed unmatched. CDR3 region: CASSLARGRTHEQYF. The DNA for the CDR3 is TGTGCCAGCAGCTTAGCCCGCGGGAGGACCCACGAGCAGTACTTC.

This clonotype occurred many times. The chain combines TRBV18 with TRBJ1-3; D is uncertain. Germline V lookup: CDR1 KGHSH, CDR2 LQKENI. The CDR3 covers 16 residues. V was pared by 2 bases and J by 0 bases, with 11 bases between. The DNA of the CDR3 is TGTGCCAGCTCACCAGTGGCCAGTAACTCTGGAAACACCATATATTTT. It encodes CASSPVASNSGNTIYF.

J is TRBJ1-5 and V is TRBV9; 11 bases map to TRBD1. CDR3 size: 19 residues. V shed 6 bases and J 0 bases; nucleotides not matched to a gene: 14. The germline V gene encodes CDR1 SGDLS and CDR2 YYNGEE. CDR3 sequence reads: CASIYQSGTGGDSNQPQHF. The CDR3 nucleotides read TGTGCCAGCATTTATCAGTCGGGGACAGGGGGGGATAGCAATCAGCCCCAGCATTTT.

The table lists this clonotype with a few counts. This rearrangement joins TRBV28 to TRBJ2-3, with TRBD1 matching over 7 bases. The CDR3 loop spans 15 amino acids. The germline V gene has CDR1 MDHEN and CDR2 SYDVKM. V shed 6 bases and J 5 bases; nucleotides not matched to a gene: 11. In DNA form, the CDR3 reads TGTGCCAGCAGACCGACAGGGATTCGGCAAGATACGCAGTATTTT. This encodes CASRPTGIRQDTQYF. Full variable domain (rest looked up from reference TRBV28 and TRBJ2-3): DVKVTQSSRYLVKRTGEKVFLECVQDMDHENMFWYRQDPGLGLRLIYFSYDVKMKEKGDIPEGYSVSREKKERFSLILESASTNQTSMYLCASRPTGIRQDTQYFGPGTRLTVL.

In nucleotides, the CDR3 is TGTGCCAGCCAAAGGACGCGTACTAGCACAGATACGCAGTATTTT. Translating gives CASQRTRTSTDTQYF. The chain carries TRBV7-2 and TRBJ2-3, with D uncertain. Deletions cut 8 bases from V and 0 bases from J, with 15 bases between. The CDR3 extends over 15 amino acids. Germline V gene lookup returns CDR1 SGHTA and CDR2 FQGNSA.